Ten or more counts support the clone carrying this T cell receptor (beta chain). What it binds is not known. Each CDR3 protein is one row after TCRdb ran MiXCR on the reads. This table holds approximately 310,000 distinct CDR3 sequences, roughly 25% found once. This entry comes from a study of T cell repertoires in cytomegalovirus infection. About the research overall: The authors used CMV epitopes that were HLA-C-restricted (recently identified) and HLA-B-restricted (well studied). It was the public TCR beta signatures that indicated both CMV infection and matching HLA type.

The CDR3 loop spans 15 amino acids. Germline V CDR1 and CDR2: SGHTA, FQGNSA. V dropped 5 bases and J dropped 5; count of bases not matched to a gene: 11. Notes on the study in general: HLA-C-restricted CMV clonotypes gave the most frequent clonotype in two of eight donors.

Sequenced here: cultured PBMCs, sampled from culture after CMV antigen stimulation. The rearrangement joins TRBV7-2 to TRBJ1-2, with TRBD1 identical over 7 bases. This receptor was identified in a human donor in good health (CMV status not recorded). Some clones in this sample may be carry-over from other donors' samples. CDR3 region: CASSPPGQRVYGYTF. For the CDR3, the DNA is TGTGCCAGCAGCCCCCCGGGACAGAGGGTGTATGGCTACACCTTC.